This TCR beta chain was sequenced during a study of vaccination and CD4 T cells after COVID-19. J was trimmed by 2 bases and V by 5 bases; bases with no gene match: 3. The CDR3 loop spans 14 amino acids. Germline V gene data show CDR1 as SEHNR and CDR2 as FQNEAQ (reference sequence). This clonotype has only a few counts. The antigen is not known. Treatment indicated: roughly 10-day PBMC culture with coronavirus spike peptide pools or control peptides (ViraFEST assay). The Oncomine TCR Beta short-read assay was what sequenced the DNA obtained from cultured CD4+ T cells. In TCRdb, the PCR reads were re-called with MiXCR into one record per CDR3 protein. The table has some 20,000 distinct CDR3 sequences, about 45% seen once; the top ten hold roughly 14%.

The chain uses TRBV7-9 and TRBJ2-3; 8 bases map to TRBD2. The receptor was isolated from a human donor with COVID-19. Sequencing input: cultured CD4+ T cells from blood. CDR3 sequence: CASSPLADTDTQYF. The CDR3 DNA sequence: TGTGCCAGCAGCCCACTAGCGGACACAGATACGCAGTATTTT.